The 28 T cell receptor beta chains given below trace back to one sample, sequenced in a study of tumor-infiltrating lymphocytes in glioblastoma multiforme. TCRB libraries came from RNA via three nested multiplex PCR rounds. TCRdb called the multiplex PCR reads again in MiXCR, with one record for every CDR3 protein. The table shows 25,000 to 40,000 distinct CDR3 sequences, with more than 55% occurring only once. Sequencing input: brain tumor tissue. The receptors shown here come from a male donor with glioblastoma.

The genes are TRBV29-1 and TRBJ2-7; D gene ambiguous. Between the trimmed V and J ends, which lost 4 bases and 5 bases, there was a span of 9 bases. CDR3 size: 11 residues. The germline V gene has CDR1 SQVTM and CDR2 ANQGSEA. The CDR3 region is CSVARANEQYF. CDR3 DNA: TGCAGCGTTGCCCGGGCCAACGAGCAGTACTTC.

This clonotype was found many times. This rearrangement joins TRBV6-5 to TRBJ2-7, with no clear D. Trimming took 2 bases from V and 6 from J, leaving 8 bases between them. Germline V gene data show CDR1 as MNHEY and CDR2 as SVGAGI. CDR3 size: 12 residues. The CDR3 reads CASSYPFGEQYF. The DNA for the CDR3 is TGTGCCAGCAGTTACCCCTTCGGCGAGCAGTACTTC.

This clonotype was observed a handful of times. Since a much larger clone is just one base distant, this may be a read error. CDR3 in DNA: TGTACCAGCTGGGGCGGCAACACTGAAGCTTTCTTT. Translation: CTSWGGNTEAFF. J is TRBJ1-1 and V is TRBV28; maybe TRBD1 (5 bases). CDR1 and CDR2 from the germline V gene are MDHEN and SYDVKM. The CDR3 is made up of 12 amino acids.

In its sample, this clonotype was seen a few times. This chain uses TRBV28 with TRBJ2-1, with 10 bases identical to TRBD2. Trimming took 5 bases from V and 8 from J; bases not matched to a gene: 9. Germline V gene sequence: CDR1 MDHEN, CDR2 SYDVKM. The CDR3 loop spans 15 amino acids. The CDR3 is CASSPSSGSNYEQFF. As DNA, the CDR3 is TGTGCCAGCAGTCCGTCTAGCGGGAGTAACTATGAGCAGTTCTTC.

Points on this clonotype: A junction end diverges from the germline sequence, so it may reflect a read error. The CDR3 loop reads CSATTNRDFFATDEKLFF. CDR3 DNA: TGCAGTGCTACAACTAACAGGGATTTTTTCGCAACTGATGAAAAACTGTTTTTT. The chain uses TRBV20-1 and TRBJ1-4; maybe TRBD1 (6 bases). Germline V lookup: CDR1 DFQATT, CDR2 SNEGSKA (reference sequence). This CDR3 spans 18 amino acids.

Comment on this clonotype: The junction differs from germline at one of its ends, possibly a read error. V and J are TRBV29-1 and TRBJ2-5; TRBD2 matches 12 bases. The CDR3 consists of 16 residues. CDR1 and CDR2 (germline): SQVTM, ANQGSEA. CDR3 sequence reads: CSVPKGTSGLQESQYF. CDR3 nucleotide sequence: TGCAGCGTCCCAAAGGGGACTAGCGGGTTACAAGAGAGCCAGTACTTC.

Concerning this clonotype: This CDR3 fails to terminate in the conserved phenylalanine or tryptophan, so it likely reflects a read error. The rearrangement uses TRBV6-1 and TRBJ1-2; the D gene is possibly TRBD1 (5 bases). In germline, CDR1 is MNHNS, CDR2 SASEGT. This CDR3 comprises 11 residues. Deletions cut 8 bases from V and 7 bases from J, with 11 bases between. For the CDR3, the DNA is TGTGCCAGCGGGGCCGTGGGTGGCTACACCGTC. Protein sequence: CASGAVGGYTV.

This clonotype came up many times. J is TRBJ2-1 and V is TRBV29-1; 8 nucleotides match TRBD2. Germline V gene data show CDR1 as SQVTM and CDR2 as ANQGSEA. The V and J ends lost 2 bases and 15 bases, in that order; junction bases with no gene match: 12. This CDR3 is 13 amino acids long. CDR3 DNA: TGCAGCGTTGAACAAGGAGCGGGAGAATGGCGGTTCTTC. As protein: CSVEQGAGEWRFF.

In regard to this clonotype: An end of the junction differs from the germline gene, which may be a read error. The gene calls are TRBV6-6 and TRBJ2-1; no reliable D call. Per the germline V gene, CDR1 is MNHNY and CDR2 is SVGAGI (reference sequence). This CDR3 comprises 13 residues. In DNA, the CDR3 is TGCGCCAGCAAAGCCTCCGTAGGGCGTGAGGAGTTCTTC. Residues: CASKASVGREEFF.

This clonotype was recorded many times. The genes are TRBV29-1 and TRBJ2-3, with 9 bases aligning to TRBD2. This CDR3 has 15 amino acids. CDR1 and CDR2 from the germline V gene are SQVTM and ANQGSEA. V lost 7 bases, J lost 4 bases, and 12 bases stayed unmatched. The CDR3 protein is CSAVVGAGGADTQYF. In nucleotides, the CDR3 is TGCAGCGCCGTCGTTGGAGCGGGAGGAGCAGATACGCAGTATTTT.

This clonotype is classed as medium-sized. The chain combines TRBV4-2 with TRBJ2-7; D ambiguous. Germline assignment: CDR1 LGHNA and CDR2 YNFKEQ. This CDR3 region has 13 residues. The V and J ends lost 0 bases and 11 bases respectively, with 14 bases between them. The DNA of the CDR3 is TGTGCCAGCAGCCAAGAAGACGACTCTCGGAAGTACTTC. Translated, it gives CASSQEDDSRKYF.

This clonotype was recorded at least ten times. This sequence joins TRBV10-3 and TRBJ2-5, with no clear D. Trimming removed 0 bases from V and 2 bases from J, with 22 bases in between. The CDR3 extends over 19 amino acids. Germline V gene data show CDR1 as ENHRY and CDR2 as SYGVKD. This CDR3 is CAISESLGSGTPSQETQYF. The DNA of the CDR3 is TGTGCCATCAGTGAGTCGTTGGGGTCCGGTACCCCCTCGCAAGAGACCCAGTACTTC.

This clonotype was seen ten or more times. The chain is built from TRBV29-1 and TRBJ1-1; no reliable D call. Trimming shortened V by 7 bases and J by 1 base, and 13 bases separated the two germline ends. Per the germline V gene, CDR1 is SQVTM and CDR2 is ANQGSEA. The CDR3 covers 13 residues. CDR3: CSGMGHQNTEAFF. The CDR3 DNA is TGCAGCGGAATGGGCCACCAGAACACTGAAGCTTTCTTT.

This chain connects TRBV6-1 to TRBJ2-5; 12 bases match TRBD2. After removal of 2 bases from V and 5 bases from J, the junction contained 3 bases not matched to a gene. Looked up from germline, CDR1 is MNHNS and CDR2 is SASEGT. The CDR3 contains 15 residues. The CDR3, as DNA: TGTGCCAGCAGTGAACTAGCGGGAGGGCAGGAGACCCAGTACTTC. Translating it yields CASSELAGGQETQYF.

This clonotype was recorded a few times. One junction end does not reproduce the germline sequence, and a read error may be involved. The chain uses TRBV24-1 and TRBJ2-1; 8 bases line up with TRBD2. The CDR3 spans 13 residues. Germline V CDR1 and CDR2: KGHDR, SFDVKD. The CDR3: CAAAGGANNEQLF. The CDR3 DNA reads TGTGCCGCCGCGGGAGGCGCCAACAATGAGCAGCTCTTC.

This clonotype was seen more than once but under ten times. The chain is built from TRBV12-3 or TRBV12-4 and TRBJ2-7; 10 bases are shared with TRBD1. The CDR3 is 16 amino acids. The J segment lost 2 bases and the V segment lost 0 bases, leaving 4 bases of the junction unmatched. The CDR3 sequence is CASSLALGQGTYEQYF. The DNA of the CDR3 is TGTGCCAGCAGTTTAGCTTTGGGACAGGGGACCTACGAGCAGTACTTC.

This clonotype was counted ten times or more. The rearrangement joins TRBV28 to TRBJ2-7, with D tentatively TRBD1 (5 bases). The CDR3 is 17 residues long. The V end was cut by 3 bases, the J end by 0 bases, with 18 bases between. Germline assignment: CDR1 MDHEN and CDR2 SYDVKM. Here the CDR3 DNA reads TGTGCCAGCAGTTTTAACCGAGACAGCTCAAGCTCCTACGAGCAGTACTTC. It is translated as CASSFNRDSSSSYEQYF.

In the case of this clonotype: Its ends do not fully match the called genes, so a read error is possible. This chain links TRBV12-3 or TRBV12-4 with TRBJ1-5; D not certain. The CDR3 spans 14 residues. CDR3: CASTRTVSNQPQHF. In DNA, the CDR3 is TGCGCCAGCACCCGGACCGTGAGCAATCAGCCCCAGCATTTT.

This clonotype was picked up a small number of times. V gene TRBV11-2 combines with J gene TRBJ2-1; no clear D. Per germline, CDR1 SGHAT and CDR2 FQNNGV. The ends were cut back, 0 bases at V and 4 bases at J, with 10 bases in the middle. CDR3 length: 15 amino acids. The CDR3, as DNA: TGTGCCAGCAGCTTAGACCTTTCATCATACAATGAGCAGTTCTTC. Amino acid sequence: CASSLDLSSYNEQFF.

This chain connects TRBV10-3 to TRBJ2-1; D may be TRBD1 (6 bases). Germline V gene lookup returns CDR1 ENHRY and CDR2 SYGVKD. V dropped 4 bases and J dropped 6 bases, with 10 bases sitting between them. The CDR3 runs to 13 residues. CDR3 DNA sequence: TGTGCCATCAGTGTAAGCAGGGGCAATGAGCAGTTCTTC. Translating it yields CAISVSRGNEQFF.

This clonotype was detected many times. V gene TRBV5-1 combines with J gene TRBJ1-1; 8 bases agree with TRBD1. The CDR3 loop spans 15 amino acids. Germline V gives CDR1 SGHRS, CDR2 YFSETQ. Unmatched junction bases numbered 6, after V lost 3 bases and J lost 2 bases. The CDR3 bases are TGCGCCAGCAGCTACCTAGGACAGGGCAACACTGAAGCTTTCTTT. Its translation: CASSYLGQGNTEAFF.

The V call is TRBV5-1, the J call TRBJ2-1, with 8 bases that match TRBD2. CDR1 is SGHRS and CDR2 is YFSETQ in the germline V gene. J was trimmed by 5 bases and V by 0 bases; bases with no gene match: 4. The CDR3 contains 15 residues. For the CDR3, the DNA is TGCGCCAGCAGCTTGGCGACGGGAGGGAACAATGAGCAGTTCTTC. Residues: CASSLATGGNNEQFF.

This clonotype came up a few times. The gene calls are TRBV9 and TRBJ1-5, with D tentatively TRBD1 (5 bases). Trimming cost V 0 bases and J 3 bases, with 10 bases left between them. Germline lookup yields CDR1 SGDLS and CDR2 YYNGEE. This CDR3 is 15 amino acids long. CDR3 DNA: TGTGCCAGCAGCGTAGACCCCGGGACCAATCAGCCCCAGCATTTT. Encoded protein: CASSVDPGTNQPQHF.

On this clonotype: Mismatch with germline at one junction end may stem from a read error. Here the CDR3 reads CASSLQSEQCF. The CDR3 DNA reads as TGTGCCAGCAGCCTCCAGAGCGAGCAGTGCTTC. The chain carries TRBV11-3 and TRBJ2-7; D ambiguous. The CDR3 is 11 amino acids. CDR1 is SGHNT and CDR2 is YENEEA in the germline V gene.

With regard to this clonotype: One end of the junction varies from germline; a read error may be responsible. The chain joins TRBV20-1 to TRBJ2-2; tentative D call: TRBD1 (6 bases). The CDR3 is 15 amino acids. Germline values: CDR1 DFQATT, CDR2 SNEGSKA (reference sequence). This CDR3 reads CSASSRTDSTGEPFF. CDR3 nucleotides: TGCAGTGCTAGCAGCCGGACAGATTCCACTGGGGAGCCGTTTTTT.

This clonotype is labeled medium-sized (0.01 to 0.1%). J is TRBJ2-5 and V is TRBV29-1; D is perhaps TRBD1 (6 bases). Germline V lookup: CDR1 SQVTM, CDR2 ANQGSEA. Trimming pared 6 bases from V and 5 bases from J, leaving 13 bases between. The CDR3 is 12 residues long. CDR3 sequence: CSVNRVRETQYF. The CDR3 nucleotides are TGCAGCGTGAACAGGGTGCGGGAGACCCAGTACTTC.

This clonotype was recorded only once. A clone one base away is much larger, so this may be a read error. The chain recombines TRBV7-3 with TRBJ1-6; 7 bases are a match to TRBD1. The germline V gene encodes CDR1 SGHTA and CDR2 FQGTGA. The CDR3 is 15 amino acids. CDR3 coding DNA: TGTGCCAGCAGTCAGACAGGGTCCTATAGTTCACCCCTCCACTTT. Protein sequence: CASSQTGSYSSPLHF.

This clonotype was found many times. The chain has TRBV29-1 and TRBJ2-1; D might be TRBD2 (6 bases). The V and J ends lost 8 bases and 0 bases respectively, with 17 bases between them. Germline CDR1 is SQVTM and CDR2 is ANQGSEA. This CDR3 spans 15 amino acids. Here the CDR3 DNA reads TGCAGCTCCCTGAGACTAGGGGACTCCTACAATGAGCAGTTCTTC. It codes for CSSLRLGDSYNEQFF.